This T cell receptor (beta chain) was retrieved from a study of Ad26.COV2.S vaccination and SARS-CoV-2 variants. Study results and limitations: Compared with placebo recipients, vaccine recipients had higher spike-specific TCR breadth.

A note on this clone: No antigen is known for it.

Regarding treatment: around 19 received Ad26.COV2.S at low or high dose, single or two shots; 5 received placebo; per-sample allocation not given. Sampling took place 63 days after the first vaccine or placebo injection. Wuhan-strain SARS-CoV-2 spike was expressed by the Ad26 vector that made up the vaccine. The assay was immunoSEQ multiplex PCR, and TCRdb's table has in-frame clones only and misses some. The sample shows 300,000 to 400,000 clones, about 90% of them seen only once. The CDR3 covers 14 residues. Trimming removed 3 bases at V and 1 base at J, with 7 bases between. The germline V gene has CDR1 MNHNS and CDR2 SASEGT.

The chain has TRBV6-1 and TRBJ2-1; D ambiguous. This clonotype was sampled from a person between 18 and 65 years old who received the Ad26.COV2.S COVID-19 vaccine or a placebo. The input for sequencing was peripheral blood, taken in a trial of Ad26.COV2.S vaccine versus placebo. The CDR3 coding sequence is TGTGCCAGCAGTGAGAGGTTTTCCTACAATGAGCAGTTCTTC. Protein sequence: CASSERFSYNEQFF.